This T cell receptor beta chain is drawn from a study of glioma-infiltrating T cells. TCR alpha and beta CDR3 regions were amplified from RNA using iRepertoire nested multiplex PCR. TCRdb ran MiXCR on the multiplex PCR reads and lists one entry per CDR3 protein. The table has some 190,000 distinct CDR3 sequences, about 31% seen once. The CDR3 extends over 12 amino acids. V shed 2 bases and J shed 7 bases, with 8 bases lying between them. From germline, CDR1 is PRHDT and CDR2 FYEKMQ (reference sequence). The J gene is TRBJ1-1, the V gene TRBV13; no reliable D call. The TCR sequence derives from a human donor with low-grade glioma or glioblastoma, undergoing nonglioma brain surgery, or in good health (not recorded which). Sequenced input: glioma tissue, nonneoplastic brain tissue, or PBMCs (not recorded which). The CDR3 DNA is TGTGCCAGCAGCTTATACCCGCTTGAAGCTTTCTTT. Its translation: CASSLYPLEAFF.